This entry describes one TCR beta chain. These data belong to a study of blood T cell repertoires in COVID-19. Overall study context: Acute and convalescent COVID-19 specimens originated in the United States, Italy and Spain. PBMCs, B-cell-depleted T cells, or T cells provided the cDNA or gDNA that made up the material.

There are 13 residues in the CDR3. Germline values: CDR1 MNHEY, CDR2 SMNVEV (reference sequence). The V end was cut by 2 bases, the J end by 10 bases, with 12 bases between. In the authors' workflow: Estimation of nucleated cell counts was performed using reference gene primer amplification. Profiled with immunoSEQ multiplex PCR; TCRdb holds only in-frame clones, not every one. D and trimming come from the DNA, and the V and J calls and clone size come from that table. The sample lists 200,000 to 250,000 clones; about 90% were seen once. The TCR originated in a woman aged 18 to 35 who had recovered from COVID-19. This rearrangement joins TRBV27 to TRBJ2-1; perhaps TRBD2 as D (5 bases). The specimen was peripheral blood. The CDR3 DNA reads TGTGCCAGCAGTTTAATATCGGGGTTCGAGCAGTTCTTC. It codes for CASSLISGFEQFF.